This T cell receptor beta chain was identified in a study of blood T cell repertoires in COVID-19. Study background: The analysed material was cDNA or gDNA that came from T cells, B-cell-depleted T cells, or PBMCs.

This clone was seen once. TCRdb's table, derived via immunoSEQ multiplex PCR, lists solely in-frame clones and lacks some. The sample shows 150,000 to 200,000 clones, about 86% of them seen only once. This TCR was recovered from a man aged 60-69 years with acute or convalescent COVID-19. Sample: peripheral blood.

In nucleotides, the CDR3 is TGTGCCAGCAGCTTAGCATTTTCAGGGACCTACGAGCAGTACTTC. Translation: CASSLAFSGTYEQYF. The chain combines TRBV11-2 with TRBJ2-7; possible D gene TRBD1, 5 bases. This CDR3 has 15 residues. The germline gives CDR1 SGHAT, CDR2 FQNNGV. V was cut by 1 base and J by 2 bases, with 12 bases left in between.